A single T cell receptor beta chain is shown here with its context. Its antigen specificity is not known. Qualities for individual bases were not recorded, and no much larger clone is one base off. The source of the sample is a study of T-cell memory formation after mild COVID-19 (dated by TCRdb to the early 2020s). Concerning the study at large: Most TCR sequence clusters were specific to one of the two donors. Longitudinal TCRalpha and TCRbeta repertoire sequencing tracked T-cell clones expanding and contracting after mild COVID-19 in a couple of donors. The cohort comprised two young, previously healthy adult volunteers, one female and one male. The research as a whole found: Only two mild cases were covered by the study, and larger cohorts that include severe cases with pre-infection samples were considered necessary. Contracting CD4+ clones appeared mostly in the CM and EM memory subsets, whereas CD8+ clones were enriched in EMRA. Clones that contracted from day 15 to 85 showed balanced CD4/CD8 phenotypes, whereas a second wave of clones that expanded from day 15 to 37 leaned towards CD4+. The second-wave clones that peaked on day 37 were not confirmed to be SARS-CoV-2 specific. Some responding clones were detected in pre-infection memory, which suggested that pre-existing cross-reactive memory T cells had joined the SARS-CoV-2 response.

Via the germline V gene (reference sequence), CDR1 is LGHDT and CDR2 YNNKEL. The V end loses 0 bases and the J end loses 6 bases, and a stretch of 12 bases separates them. The CDR3, from cysteine to phenylalanine, totals 15 residues. Only the CDR3 DNA stays, 45 bases, in frame from base 1. Sequenced on an Illumina NovaSeq 6000. Using 5'RACE with constant-segment primers, TCRalpha and TCRbeta cDNA libraries were constructed, with sample barcodes and unique molecular identifiers added in the process. RNA was extracted from every sample with Trizol reagent. The libraries were amplified in two PCR steps, and the second step added a second sample barcode and Illumina TruSeq adapters. The libraries were sequenced on an Illumina NovaSeq using 2 x 150 bp paired-end reads. For the original study's pipeline: The reads were demultiplexed and collapsed into UMI-guided consensus sequences using migec v1.2.7. Using mixcr v2.1.11, UMI consensuses were aligned to TRA and TRB V and J templates and then assembled into clonotypes. Clonotypes were classified as expanded or contracted when called significant by both edgeR and NoisET, with noise models trained on biological replicates. For edgeR calls, the cutoffs were a false discovery rate-adjusted p below 0.01 and a log2 fold-change threshold of 1. As an exploratory analysis of dynamics, PCA with hierarchical clustering was applied to max-normalized trajectories of the 1000 most abundant clonotypes. The CD4 or CD8 phenotype of responding clones was assigned using the separately sequenced CD4+ and CD8+ repertoires. TCRdb itself trimmed the public reads at Q25 with fastp, ran MiXCR and retained productive beta chains. Rows with one shared CDR3 protein collapse into an entry with the most common genes and DNA. The V and J calls were not made by the authors but by TCRdb's processing. For this sample the table gives some 490,000 distinct CDR3 sequences, of which 15% to 20% were detected only once. Clones ranked in the top ten supply 9% to 15% of the sample.

PBMCs were isolated by Ficoll-Paque density gradient centrifugation. In this chain, TRBV3-1 is recombined with TRBJ1-5, and TRBD1 may be the D gene, going by 6 matching bases. Sequenced material: PBMCs or a T cell subset sorted from them (not recorded which). The TCR originated in an adult woman who had mild COVID-19 (a few samples of this study predate the infection). The sample titles of this study are shuffled in the database, so cell type and time point are left out; the donor was told from shared clones. The DNA sequence is given as TGTGCCAGCAGCCAAGATCTAACAGGGACTCAGCCCCAGCATTTT. It codes for CASSQDLTGTQPQHF. The CDR3, completed at both ends by the reference TRBV3-1 and TRBJ1-5 genes, gives the full variable domain DTAVSQTPKYLVTQMGNDKSIKCEQNLGHDTMYWYKQDSKKFLKIMFSYNNKELIINETVPNRFSPKSPDKAHLNLHINSLELGDSAVYFCASSQDLTGTQPQHFGDGTRLSIL.